This TCR beta chain was recorded in a study of cytomegalovirus exposure and HLA in healthy donors. Study context: A subsequent analysis reported that the 110 or so validation repertoires were produced on the same platform that had also been used for the approximately 700 first-cohort repertoires.

The table came from immunoSEQ multiplex PCR; TCRdb's copy has only in-frame clones and leaves some out. The table shows about 130,000 clones, with nearly 90% occurring only once. Remarks on this clone: Antigen: not known.

Overall study results and limits: TCR clusters originating in the first cohort tended to co-occur in the approximately 130 validation repertoires, according to a later analysis. While the bulk of TCR sequences proved rare, some public TCRs turned up in many donors. Testing in vitro showed three CMV-associated chains specific for CMV antigens.

Germline-derived CDR1 and CDR2 are MNHNY and SVGAGI (reference sequence). The CDR3 has 11 amino acids. V lost 8 bases and J 7 bases, leaving 11 bases between the germline ends. This TCR was sampled from a woman under 30 in good health and CMV-seronegative. The rearrangement links TRBV6-6 to TRBJ1-2; no firm D call. The sequenced sample was PBMCs. In nucleotides, the CDR3 is TGTGCCAGCCTCCAAGGAGGTGGCTACACCTTC. This sequence encodes CASLQGGGYTF.